This T cell receptor (beta chain) came from a study of OX40 agonist ivuxolimab in advanced cancers. In terms of the full investigation: Ivuxolimab was an agonistic, fully human IgG2 monoclonal antibody directed against OX40 (CD134), a costimulatory receptor. Intravenous ivuxolimab was administered to patients every 2 weeks at six dose levels: 0.01, 0.1, 0.3, 1.5, 3 and 10 mg/kg. Among the 50 to 55 dose-escalation patients, around 20 had hepatocellular carcinoma, roughly 15 melanoma, 9 renal cell carcinoma and 9 head and neck cancer. The dose-escalation cohort was about 83% male with a mean age of about 60 years, ranging from roughly 20 to 85. Patients were allowed to have had prior anti-PD-1, anti-PD-L1 or anti-CTLA-4 therapy, and roughly two fifths of the dose-escalation patients had been treated with checkpoint inhibitors. Partial responses occurred in three dose-escalation patients, of whom one had hepatocellular carcinoma and two had cutaneous melanoma. The purpose of peripheral TCRbeta sequencing was to test whether ivuxolimab changed TCR sequence diversity and led to clonal T-cell expansion. The paper reports the monotherapy dose-escalation portion (N of about 52 patients) of the phase I ivuxolimab trial. On the study overall, not on this receptor specifically: Partial responders in the 0.1-3.0 mg/kg groups had among the lowest normalized peripheral clonal expansion, especially among CD8+ T cells. Which antigens the clonally expanded peripheral T cells were specific for was not determined. Low levels of normalized T-cell clonal expansion were also shown by some nonresponding patients. After ivuxolimab, more expanded clones were found on average in CD8+ T cells than in CD4+ T cells. At doses from 0.1 to 3.0 mg/kg, clonal expansion was seen in both CD4+ and CD8+ blood T cells between baseline and week 6.

Its CDR3 holds 12 amino acids, cysteine through phenylalanine. The CDR3 DNA has 36 bases and is translated from base 1. For this chain, trimming is 5 bases at the V end and 7 bases at the J end, and the number of junction bases without a gene match is 2. The germline V gene (reference sequence) provides CDR1 SEHNR and CDR2 FQNEAQ. For sequencing of the TCRbeta CDR3 region, genomic DNA was extracted from the sorted cells. The immunoSEQ Assay was used for sequencing of TCRbeta CDR3 regions. The clones in this table, taken by TCRdb from immuneACCESS, are in-frame only. Not every clone is retained; where verified, under half of the shortfall comes from an unresolved V gene, and the cause of the rest is unknown. The sample includes about 43,000 clones, with around 88% observed a single time. 35% of the sample lies in the top ten. Patients with a history of autoimmune disease or receiving systemic immunosuppression were excluded from the trial. In every dose cohort, peripheral blood was drawn for TCR sequencing at baseline, cycle 4 day 1, and cycle 7 day 1. Samples came from an open-label, multicenter, first-in-human phase I dose-escalation trial of ivuxolimab. Adults with locally advanced or metastatic melanoma, renal cell carcinoma, hepatocellular carcinoma or head and neck squamous cell carcinoma were enrolled in the trial. Before TCR sequencing, CD4+ and CD8+ T cells were separately sorted from peripheral blood.

On this clone itself: The antigen it binds to is not known. Base qualities are not at hand, and no much larger clone is one base apart.

The chain joins TRBV7-9 to TRBJ1-1; 9 junctional bases match TRBD1. The sequences come from CD4+ or CD8+ T cells sorted from blood, collected in a trial of the OX40 agonist ivuxolimab. The TCR comes from an adult with an advanced solid tumor such as melanoma, head and neck, liver or kidney cancer. In nucleotides, the sequence is TGTGCCAGCAGCGGGACAGGGCTTGAAGCTTTCTTT. It translates as CASSGTGLEAFF.